The rows below give T cell receptor beta chains drawn from one sample of a study of identical twins. TCRdb re-called the 5' RACE reads with MiXCR, one entry per CDR3 protein. The repertoire includes a few hundred thousand distinct CDR3 sequences, 7.5% to 10% of them detected once, and approximately 3.2% sits in the top ten. These records were also assigned to another study, of yellow fever vaccine responses in identical twins.

Input material: PBMCs. Every receptor here comes from a woman between 18 and 29 years old in good health. The CDR3 runs from the conserved cysteine through the conserved F or W. The order of the fields is CDR3 length, V gene, clone size, D gene, J gene, CDR3 protein, CDR3 DNA. A D gene is named only where the DNA matches it firmly. Clone size is stated in some rows and not others, as once, few, many or a class when expanded.

CDR3 length: 14
V gene: TRBV18
clone size: few
D gene: NA
J gene: TRBJ2-1
CDR3 protein: CASSPRELLNEQFF
CDR3 DNA: TGTGCCAGCTCACCCAGGGAGCTGTTGAATGAGCAGTTCTTC

CDR3 length: 13
V gene: TRBV7-6
clone size: many
D gene: NA
J gene: TRBJ2-7
CDR3 protein: CASSLAGTAQQYF
CDR3 DNA: TGTGCCAGCAGCTTAGCGGGTACGGCGCAGCAGTACTTC

CDR3 length: 15
V gene: TRBV28
clone size: few
D gene: TRBD1
J gene: TRBJ1-2
CDR3 protein: CASVETGTGFDGYTF
CDR3 DNA: TGTGCCAGCGTAGAAACCGGGACAGGGTTTGATGGCTACACCTTC

CDR3 length: 13
V gene: TRBV27
clone size: NA
D gene: NA
J gene: TRBJ1-5
CDR3 protein: CASSLRPHQPQHF
CDR3 DNA: TGTGCCAGCAGTCTCCGCCCCCACCAGCCCCAGCATTTT

CDR3 length: 14
V gene: TRBV27
clone size: many
D gene: TRBD1
J gene: TRBJ2-7
CDR3 protein: CASSGTGASYEQYF
CDR3 DNA: TGTGCCAGCAGTGGGACAGGGGCCTCCTACGAGCAGTACTTC

CDR3 length: 14
V gene: TRBV20-1
clone size: few
D gene: NA
J gene: TRBJ2-2
CDR3 protein: CSARSQGRAGELFF
CDR3 DNA: TGCAGTGCTAGGTCCCAGGGTAGGGCCGGGGAGCTGTTTTTT

CDR3 length: 12
V gene: TRBV20-1
clone size: NA
D gene: TRBD2
J gene: TRBJ2-1
CDR3 protein: CSARKLAGEQFF
CDR3 DNA: TGCAGTGCTAGGAAACTAGCGGGGGAGCAGTTCTTC

CDR3 length: 18
V gene: TRBV27
clone size: NA
D gene: TRBD1
J gene: TRBJ2-6
CDR3 protein: CASSLSGQGAGGANVLTF
CDR3 DNA: TGTGCCAGCAGTTTATCGGGACAGGGGGCGGGTGGGGCCAACGTCCTGACTTTC

CDR3 length: 13
V gene: TRBV30
clone size: NA
D gene: NA
J gene: TRBJ2-5
CDR3 protein: CAWRKQFGETQYF
CDR3 DNA: TGTGCCTGGAGGAAACAGTTTGGGGAGACCCAGTACTTC

CDR3 length: 15
V gene: TRBV18
clone size: many
D gene: NA
J gene: TRBJ1-6
CDR3 protein: CASSPESSYNSPLHF
CDR3 DNA: TGTGCCAGCTCACCAGAGAGCTCCTATAATTCACCCCTCCACTTT

CDR3 length: 16
V gene: TRBV20-1
clone size: few
D gene: TRBD1
J gene: TRBJ2-4
CDR3 protein: CSASLDRGRAKNIQYF
CDR3 DNA: TGCAGTGCTAGCCTAGACAGGGGACGAGCCAAAAACATTCAGTACTTC

CDR3 length: 12
V gene: TRBV20-1
clone size: NA
D gene: NA
J gene: TRBJ1-5
CDR3 protein: CSAMISNQPQHF
CDR3 DNA: TGCAGTGCTATGATAAGCAATCAGCCCCAGCATTTT

CDR3 length: 19
V gene: TRBV11-3
clone size: once
D gene: TRBD1
J gene: TRBJ1-1
CDR3 protein: CASSLGTGTGEFVNTEAFF
CDR3 DNA: TGTGCCAGCAGCTTAGGGACCGGGACAGGGGAATTTGTGAACACTGAAGCTTTCTTT

CDR3 length: 13
V gene: TRBV9
clone size: NA
D gene: TRBD1
J gene: TRBJ1-5
CDR3 protein: CASSATNRGPQHF
CDR3 DNA: TGTGCCAGCAGCGCAACAAACAGGGGCCCCCAGCATTTT

CDR3 length: 14
V gene: TRBV7-3
clone size: NA
D gene: NA
J gene: TRBJ2-3
CDR3 protein: CASSLIVGADTQYF
CDR3 DNA: TGTGCCAGCAGCTTAATTGTTGGCGCAGATACGCAGTATTTT

CDR3 length: 17
V gene: TRBV12-5
clone size: NA
D gene: TRBD1
J gene: TRBJ2-2
CDR3 protein: CASGLSTGTGITGELFF
CDR3 DNA: TGTGCTAGTGGTTTGTCGACCGGGACAGGGATCACCGGGGAGCTGTTTTTT

CDR3 length: 14
V gene: TRBV30
clone size: NA
D gene: TRBD2
J gene: TRBJ2-1
CDR3 protein: CALSAGRAVYEQFF
CDR3 DNA: TGTGCCCTTTCAGCCGGGAGGGCTGTCTATGAGCAGTTCTTC

CDR3 length: 16
V gene: TRBV11-2
clone size: few
D gene: TRBD1
J gene: TRBJ2-7
CDR3 protein: CASSRTGTGAGNEQYF
CDR3 DNA: TGTGCCAGCAGCCGTACCGGGACAGGCGCCGGGAACGAGCAGTACTTC

CDR3 length: 15
V gene: TRBV28
clone size: many
D gene: NA
J gene: TRBJ1-5
CDR3 protein: CASSRPDGGNQPQHF
CDR3 DNA: TGTGCCAGCAGTCGCCCGGACGGAGGCAATCAGCCCCAGCATTTT

CDR3 length: 12
V gene: TRBV29-1
clone size: few
D gene: NA
J gene: TRBJ2-5
CDR3 protein: CSHMSGRETQYF
CDR3 DNA: TGCAGCCACATGTCGGGGAGGGAGACCCAGTACTTC

CDR3 length: 15
V gene: TRBV9
clone size: many
D gene: NA
J gene: TRBJ1-5
CDR3 protein: CASSTGAGEDQPQHF
CDR3 DNA: TGTGCCAGCAGCACCGGTGCGGGGGAAGATCAGCCCCAGCATTTT

CDR3 length: 16
V gene: TRBV12-3/TRBV12-4
clone size: NA
D gene: NA
J gene: TRBJ2-2
CDR3 protein: CASSLTGSSYPGELFF
CDR3 DNA: TGTGCCAGCAGTTTGACCGGAAGTTCGTACCCCGGGGAGCTGTTTTTT

CDR3 length: 16
V gene: TRBV4-2
clone size: few
D gene: NA
J gene: TRBJ2-6
CDR3 protein: CASSLSRGSGANVLTF
CDR3 DNA: TGTGCCAGCAGCCTGAGCAGGGGATCTGGGGCCAACGTCCTGACTTTC

CDR3 length: 15
V gene: TRBV15
clone size: NA
D gene: NA
J gene: TRBJ2-2
CDR3 protein: CATRHRVGNTGELFF
CDR3 DNA: TGTGCCACCCGGCACAGGGTGGGGAACACCGGGGAGCTGTTTTTT

CDR3 length: 11
V gene: TRBV9
clone size: NA
D gene: NA
J gene: TRBJ2-7
CDR3 protein: CASSIGGEQYF
CDR3 DNA: TGTGCCAGCAGCATAGGGGGAGAGCAGTACTTC

CDR3 length: 15
V gene: TRBV12-3/TRBV12-4
clone size: many
D gene: NA
J gene: TRBJ1-1
CDR3 protein: CASSPPVTRNTEAFF
CDR3 DNA: TGTGCCAGCAGTCCCCCGGTCACCAGAAACACTGAAGCTTTCTTT

CDR3 length: 15
V gene: TRBV12-3/TRBV12-4
clone size: few
D gene: NA
J gene: TRBJ1-6
CDR3 protein: CASKEGSSYNSPLHF
CDR3 DNA: TGTGCCAGCAAAGAGGGGAGCTCCTATAATTCACCCCTCCACTTT

CDR3 length: 11
V gene: TRBV12-3/TRBV12-4
clone size: many
D gene: NA
J gene: TRBJ1-1
CDR3 protein: CASTRTDEAFF
CDR3 DNA: TGTGCCAGCACCCGGACAGATGAAGCTTTCTTT

CDR3 length: 14
V gene: TRBV7-2
clone size: many
D gene: NA
J gene: TRBJ2-7
CDR3 protein: CASKRSVGSYEQYF
CDR3 DNA: TGTGCCAGCAAAAGAAGTGTAGGGTCCTACGAGCAGTACTTC

CDR3 length: 13
V gene: TRBV5-1
clone size: NA
D gene: NA
J gene: TRBJ2-1
CDR3 protein: CASSLDEAVLQFF
CDR3 DNA: TGCGCCAGCAGCTTGGATGAAGCGGTACTGCAGTTCTTC

CDR3 length: 15
V gene: TRBV5-1
clone size: NA
D gene: TRBD2
J gene: TRBJ2-3
CDR3 protein: CASSGTGLGSGTQYF
CDR3 DNA: TGCGCCAGCAGCGGAACGGGACTAGGAAGTGGTACGCAGTATTTT

CDR3 length: 17
V gene: TRBV27
clone size: NA
D gene: TRBD2
J gene: TRBJ2-3
CDR3 protein: CASTLIGTIPGVNTQYF
CDR3 DNA: TGTGCCAGCACGCTGATCGGGACTATTCCGGGGGTGAATACGCAGTATTTT

CDR3 length: 15
V gene: TRBV5-1
clone size: NA
D gene: NA
J gene: TRBJ2-3
CDR3 protein: CASSLGLRPTDTQYF
CDR3 DNA: TGCGCCAGCAGCTTGGGGTTGCGGCCCACAGATACGCAGTATTTT

CDR3 length: 17
V gene: TRBV11-2
clone size: NA
D gene: TRBD2
J gene: TRBJ2-3
CDR3 protein: CASSPSELAGSTDTQYF
CDR3 DNA: TGTGCCAGCAGCCCCTCTGAACTAGCGGGGAGCACAGATACGCAGTATTTT

CDR3 length: 15
V gene: TRBV12-3/TRBV12-4
clone size: many
D gene: NA
J gene: TRBJ2-1
CDR3 protein: CASSLEIGSYNEQFF
CDR3 DNA: TGTGCCAGCAGTTTAGAGATAGGCTCCTACAATGAGCAGTTCTTC

CDR3 length: 15
V gene: TRBV7-9
clone size: NA
D gene: NA
J gene: TRBJ2-2
CDR3 protein: CASSLVVDPPRELFF
CDR3 DNA: TGTGCCAGCAGCTTAGTAGTGGACCCCCCCCGGGAGCTGTTTTTT

CDR3 length: 15
V gene: TRBV28
clone size: NA
D gene: NA
J gene: TRBJ2-7
CDR3 protein: CASSGGATGSHEQYF
CDR3 DNA: TGTGCCAGCAGTGGGGGGGCCACAGGGTCCCACGAGCAGTACTTC

CDR3 length: 14
V gene: TRBV5-6
clone size: many
D gene: TRBD1
J gene: TRBJ2-7
CDR3 protein: CASSSGQGAYEQYF
CDR3 DNA: TGTGCCAGCAGTTCAGGACAGGGGGCCTACGAGCAGTACTTC

CDR3 length: 14
V gene: TRBV6-1
clone size: NA
D gene: NA
J gene: TRBJ2-1
CDR3 protein: CASTDDRSYNEQFF
CDR3 DNA: TGTGCCAGCACCGATGACAGATCCTACAATGAGCAGTTCTTC

CDR3 length: 15
V gene: TRBV6-2/TRBV6-3
clone size: few
D gene: NA
J gene: TRBJ1-2
CDR3 protein: CASSYSPGTFYGYTF
CDR3 DNA: TGTGCCAGCAGTTACTCTCCGGGAACCTTCTATGGCTACACCTTC

CDR3 length: 13
V gene: TRBV25-1
clone size: NA
D gene: NA
J gene: TRBJ1-1
CDR3 protein: CASSEKGNTEAFF
CDR3 DNA: TGTGCCAGCAGTGAGAAAGGGAACACTGAAGCTTTCTTT

CDR3 length: 16
V gene: TRBV7-9
clone size: NA
D gene: NA
J gene: TRBJ2-2
CDR3 protein: CASSPQGLANTGELFF
CDR3 DNA: TGTGCCAGCAGCCCCCAGGGTTTAGCGAACACCGGGGAGCTGTTTTTT

CDR3 length: 15
V gene: TRBV9
clone size: NA
D gene: TRBD1
J gene: TRBJ2-6
CDR3 protein: CASSGTGSGANVLTF
CDR3 DNA: TGTGCCAGCAGCGGGACAGGCTCTGGGGCCAACGTCCTGACTTTC

CDR3 length: 13
V gene: TRBV2
clone size: many
D gene: NA
J gene: TRBJ2-5
CDR3 protein: CASSGGNQETQYF
CDR3 DNA: TGTGCCAGCAGTGGAGGAAACCAAGAGACCCAGTACTTC